The clone carrying this T cell receptor beta chain was found once. This CDR3 has 16 amino acids. V was cut by 4 bases and J by 1 base, with 17 bases left in between. Germline V gene sequence: CDR1 SGHAT, CDR2 FQNNGV. These data are taken from a study of cytomegalovirus exposure and HLA in healthy donors. In the PCR, 60 Vbeta and 13 Jbeta primers were used. The table came from immunoSEQ multiplex PCR; TCRdb's copy has only in-frame clones and leaves some out. The sample has about 300,000 clones, about nine tenths seen once. The chain is built from TRBV11-2 and TRBJ2-7; TRBD2 might be the D (6 bases). The specimen was PBMCs. The clonotype was recovered from a man aged 35 to 55 in good health and CMV-seropositive. Here the CDR3 reads CASSSLVAGPSYEQYF. For the CDR3, the DNA is TGTGCCAGCAGCTCCCTTGTGGCGGGGCCATCCTACGAGCAGTACTTC. The variable domain in full, completed from reference TRBV11-2 and TRBJ2-7, reads EAGVAQSPRYKIIEKRQSVAFWCNPISGHATLYWYQQILGQGPKLLIQFQNNGVVDDSQLPKDRFSAERLKGVDSTLKIQPAKLEDSAVYLCASSSLVAGPSYEQYFGPGTRLTVT.